The entry below gives a single T cell receptor beta chain sequence along with its context. Generated by immunoSEQ multiplex PCR, the TCRdb table keeps only in-frame clones and is missing some. Seen here are approximately 120,000 clones, under 95% observed once, and the top ten hold about 3.1%. This entry comes from a study of T cell responses to AZD1222 COVID-19 vaccine. The CDR3 extends over 14 amino acids. Trimming left V 9 bases short and J 1 base short, with 13 bases between. Germline CDR1 reads MDHEN; CDR2 reads SYDVKM. The starting material was peripheral blood, obtained on day 0 of AZD1222 vaccination. The sequence was obtained from an adult in good health. The chain recombines TRBV28 with TRBJ1-3; no firm D call. CDR3 nucleotides: TGTGCCAGTCGGACTGCCTCTTCTGGAAACACCATATATTTT. This sequence encodes CASRTASSGNTIYF.